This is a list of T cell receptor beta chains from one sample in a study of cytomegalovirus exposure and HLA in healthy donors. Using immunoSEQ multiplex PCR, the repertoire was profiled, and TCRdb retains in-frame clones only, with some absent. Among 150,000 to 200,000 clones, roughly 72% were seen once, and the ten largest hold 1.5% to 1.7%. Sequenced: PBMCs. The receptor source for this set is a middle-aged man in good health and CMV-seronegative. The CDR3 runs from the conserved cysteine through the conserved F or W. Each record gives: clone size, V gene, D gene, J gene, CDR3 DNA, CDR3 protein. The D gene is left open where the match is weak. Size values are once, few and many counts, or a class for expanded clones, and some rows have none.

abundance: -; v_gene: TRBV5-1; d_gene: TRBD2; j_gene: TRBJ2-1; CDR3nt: TGCGCCAGCAGCTTGGGACGGACTAGCGGAGCCTACAATGAGCAGTTCTTC; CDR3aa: CASSLGRTSGAYNEQFF
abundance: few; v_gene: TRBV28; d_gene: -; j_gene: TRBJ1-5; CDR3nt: TGTGCCAGCAGACTTACAGATACTAGCAATCAGCCCCAGCATTTT; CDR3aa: CASRLTDTSNQPQHF
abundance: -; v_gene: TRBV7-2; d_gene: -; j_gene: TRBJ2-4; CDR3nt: TGTGCCAGCAGCTTTGTCAGTGACATTCAGTACTTC; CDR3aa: CASSFVSDIQYF
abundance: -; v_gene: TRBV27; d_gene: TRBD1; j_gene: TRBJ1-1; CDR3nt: TGTGCCAGCAGTCCTGGGACAGGGGCCTACACTGAAGCTTTCTTT; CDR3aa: CASSPGTGAYTEAFF
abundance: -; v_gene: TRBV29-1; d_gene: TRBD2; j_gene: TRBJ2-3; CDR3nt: TGCAGCGTTGAACGGGGGGAGTACGGGGCAGATACGCAGTATTTT; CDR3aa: CSVERGEYGADTQYF
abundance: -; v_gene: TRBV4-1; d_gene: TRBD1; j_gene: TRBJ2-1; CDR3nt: TGCGCCAGCAGCCTGGGGGACAGTCCGGTAAATGAGCAGTTCTTC; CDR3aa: CASSLGDSPVNEQFF
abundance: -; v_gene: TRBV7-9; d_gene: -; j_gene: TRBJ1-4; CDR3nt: TGTGCCAGCAGCTTAGCGATGGGGGCTCGGAATGAAAAACTGTTTTTT; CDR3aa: CASSLAMGARNEKLFF
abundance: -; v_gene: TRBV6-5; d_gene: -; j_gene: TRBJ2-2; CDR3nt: TGTGCCAGCAGCAACCAGAGACTGCCCACCGGGGAGCTGTTTTTT; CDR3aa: CASSNQRLPTGELFF
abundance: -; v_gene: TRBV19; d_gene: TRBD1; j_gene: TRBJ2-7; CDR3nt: TGTGCCAGTAGTGTGACAGGGACCTACGAGCAGTACTTC; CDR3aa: CASSVTGTYEQYF
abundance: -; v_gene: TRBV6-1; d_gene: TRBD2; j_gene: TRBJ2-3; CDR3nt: TGTGCCAGCAGTGAAAGAACTAGCGGGAGGGTAGATACGCAGTATTTT; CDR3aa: CASSERTSGRVDTQYF
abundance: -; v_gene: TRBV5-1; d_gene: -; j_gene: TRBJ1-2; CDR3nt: TGCGCCAGCACTGAACAGGGAGACTATGGCTACACCTTC; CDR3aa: CASTEQGDYGYTF
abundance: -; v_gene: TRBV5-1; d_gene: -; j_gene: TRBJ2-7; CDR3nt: TGCGCCAGCAGCTTGGCACCTGGACTTGAGCAGTACTTC; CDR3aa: CASSLAPGLEQYF
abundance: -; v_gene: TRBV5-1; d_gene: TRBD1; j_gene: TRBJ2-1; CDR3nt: TGCGCCAGCAGCTGGGGGACAGGGAGGAATGAGCAGTTCTTC; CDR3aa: CASSWGTGRNEQFF
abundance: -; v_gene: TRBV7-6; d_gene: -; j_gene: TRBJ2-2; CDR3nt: TGTGCCAGCAGCGCAGGGGCGACGAACACCGGGGAGCTGTTTTTT; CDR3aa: CASSAGATNTGELFF
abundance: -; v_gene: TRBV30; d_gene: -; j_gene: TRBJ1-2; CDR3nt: TGTGCCTGGAGTGTAGGGGTTTACTATGGCTACACCTTC; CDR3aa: CAWSVGVYYGYTF
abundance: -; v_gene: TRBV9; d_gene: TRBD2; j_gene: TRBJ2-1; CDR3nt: TGTGCCAGCAGCGTAACTAGCGATCTTGAGCAGTTCTTC; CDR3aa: CASSVTSDLEQFF
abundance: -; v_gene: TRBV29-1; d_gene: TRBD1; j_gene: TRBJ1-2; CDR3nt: TGCAGCGTGGAGGCTAGGGGGCAACGGGGTGGCTACACCTTC; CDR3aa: CSVEARGQRGGYTF
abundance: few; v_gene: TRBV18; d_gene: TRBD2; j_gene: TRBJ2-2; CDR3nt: TGTGCCAGCTCACCGGGGACGGGGACTAGCGGAATCGGGGAGCTGTTTTTT; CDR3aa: CASSPGTGTSGIGELFF
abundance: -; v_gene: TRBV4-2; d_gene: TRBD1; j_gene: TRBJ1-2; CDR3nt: TGTGCCAGCAGCCAAGAGGGACAGGGGTCCTATGGCTACACCTTC; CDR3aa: CASSQEGQGSYGYTF
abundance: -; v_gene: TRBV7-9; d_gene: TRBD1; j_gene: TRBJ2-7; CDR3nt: TGTTCCAGCAGCTTAGTCGGGACAGAGCGCTACGAGCAGTACTTC; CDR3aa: CSSSLVGTERYEQYF
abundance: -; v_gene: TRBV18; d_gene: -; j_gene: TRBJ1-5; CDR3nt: TGTGCCAGCTCACGTGACAGGATAACTAGCAATCAGCCCCAGCATTTT; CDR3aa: CASSRDRITSNQPQHF
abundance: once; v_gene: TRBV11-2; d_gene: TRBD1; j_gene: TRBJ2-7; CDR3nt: TGTGCCAGCAGCTTGGGGACAGTGTACGAGCAGTACTTC; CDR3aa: CASSLGTVYEQYF
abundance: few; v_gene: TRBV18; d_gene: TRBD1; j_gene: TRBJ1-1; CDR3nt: TGTGCCAGCTCACCCGGGACAGGGGCCCTCACTGAAGCTTTCTTT; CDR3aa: CASSPGTGALTEAFF
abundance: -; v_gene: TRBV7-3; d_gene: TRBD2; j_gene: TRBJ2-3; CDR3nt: TGTGCCAGCAGCTTAGGTTCACTAGCGGGGATCACAGATACGCAGTATTTT; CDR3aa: CASSLGSLAGITDTQYF
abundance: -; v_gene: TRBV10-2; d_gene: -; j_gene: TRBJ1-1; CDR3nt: TGCGCCAGCATATTGTCTCGGGGCACTGAAGCTTTCTTT; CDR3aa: CASILSRGTEAFF
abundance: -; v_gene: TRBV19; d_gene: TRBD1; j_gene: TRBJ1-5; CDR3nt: TGTGCCAGTAGTCTGGGCAGGGGGCAAGGTCAGCCCCAGCATTTT; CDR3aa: CASSLGRGQGQPQHF
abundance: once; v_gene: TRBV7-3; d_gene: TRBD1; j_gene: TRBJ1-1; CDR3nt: TGTGCCAGCAGCGTACAGGGGGGAGACACTGAAGCTTTCTTT; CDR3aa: CASSVQGGDTEAFF
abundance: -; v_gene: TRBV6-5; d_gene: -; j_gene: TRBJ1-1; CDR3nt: TGCGCCAGCAATAGGGGGACTGAAGCTTTCTTT; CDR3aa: CASNRGTEAFF
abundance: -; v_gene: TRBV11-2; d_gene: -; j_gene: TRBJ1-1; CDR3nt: TGTGCCAGCAGCTTATGGACAGTTGAAGCTTTCTTT; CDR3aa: CASSLWTVEAFF
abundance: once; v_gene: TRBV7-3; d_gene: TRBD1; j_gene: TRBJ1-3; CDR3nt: TGTGCCAGCAGCTCGGGACAGCCGGGAAACACCATATATTTT; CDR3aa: CASSSGQPGNTIYF
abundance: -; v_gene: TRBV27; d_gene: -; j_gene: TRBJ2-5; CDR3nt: TGTGCCAGCAGTTTTGGTCCGAGGGAGACCCAGTACTTC; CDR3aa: CASSFGPRETQYF
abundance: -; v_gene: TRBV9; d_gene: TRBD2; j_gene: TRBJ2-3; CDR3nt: TGTGCCAGCAGCGTAGCCCCTAGCGGGAGCATCGGCACAGATACGCAGTATTTT; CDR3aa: CASSVAPSGSIGTDTQYF
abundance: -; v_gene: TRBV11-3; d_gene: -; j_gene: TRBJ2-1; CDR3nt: TGTGCCAGCAGCTTATCTAGCATCTCCTACAATGAGCAGTTCTTC; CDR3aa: CASSLSSISYNEQFF
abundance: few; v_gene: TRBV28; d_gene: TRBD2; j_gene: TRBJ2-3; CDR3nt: TGTGCCAGCACCCAAATTCTTAGACTAGCGGGAGGTGAAGATACGCAGTATTTT; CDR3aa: CASTQILRLAGGEDTQYF
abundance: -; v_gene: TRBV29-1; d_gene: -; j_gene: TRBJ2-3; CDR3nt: TGCAGCGCCTTTACTCCAGGGTTTAGGACCACAGATACGCAGTATTTT; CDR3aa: CSAFTPGFRTTDTQYF
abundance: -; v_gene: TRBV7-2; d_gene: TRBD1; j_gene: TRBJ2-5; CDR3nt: TGTGCCAGCAGCCAAGGACAGGGAGAGACCCAGTACTTC; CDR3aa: CASSQGQGETQYF
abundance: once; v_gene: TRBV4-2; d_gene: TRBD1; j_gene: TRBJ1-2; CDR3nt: TGTGCCAGCAGTACATTAGAGGGGGCCGGGTATGGCTACACCTTC; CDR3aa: CASSTLEGAGYGYTF
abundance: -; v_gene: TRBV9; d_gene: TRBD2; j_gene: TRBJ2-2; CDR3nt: TGTGCCAGCAGCGCTAAGGGGGCTAGCGGGAGTGTCGGGGAGCTGTTTTTT; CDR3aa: CASSAKGASGSVGELFF
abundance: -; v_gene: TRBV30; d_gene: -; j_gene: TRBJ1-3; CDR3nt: TGTGCCTGGCAGGGGTTCTCTGGAAACACCATATATTTT; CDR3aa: CAWQGFSGNTIYF
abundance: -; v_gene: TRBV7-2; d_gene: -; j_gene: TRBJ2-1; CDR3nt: TGTGCCAGCAGCTTAGAACTAGAAGGATACAATGAGCAGTTCTTC; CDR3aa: CASSLELEGYNEQFF
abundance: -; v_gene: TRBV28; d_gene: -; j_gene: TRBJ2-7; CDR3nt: TGTGCCAGCAGTTTCGGCTCTCGCGGATCCTACGAGCAGTACTTC; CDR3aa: CASSFGSRGSYEQYF
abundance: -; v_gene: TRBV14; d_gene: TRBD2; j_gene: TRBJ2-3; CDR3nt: TGTGCCAGCAGCCAACTGGGACTAGCAACAGATACGCAGTATTTT; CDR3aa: CASSQLGLATDTQYF
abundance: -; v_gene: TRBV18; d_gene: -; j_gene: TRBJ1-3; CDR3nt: TGTGCCAGCTCAGGGGCCAACTCTGGAAACACCATATATTTT; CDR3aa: CASSGANSGNTIYF
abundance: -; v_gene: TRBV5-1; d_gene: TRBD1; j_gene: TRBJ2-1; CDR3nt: TGCGCCAGCAGCTTGACAGGGGGGAACAATGAGCAGTTCTTC; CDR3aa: CASSLTGGNNEQFF
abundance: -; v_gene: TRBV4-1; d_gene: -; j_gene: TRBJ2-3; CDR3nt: TGCGCCAGCAGCCAAACTAAGCACCTCCTAGTATTT; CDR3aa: CASSQTKHLLVF
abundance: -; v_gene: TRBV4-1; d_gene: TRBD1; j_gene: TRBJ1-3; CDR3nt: TGCGCCAGCAGCCAAGATCAGGGGGAGGCTGGAAACACCATATATTTT; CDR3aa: CASSQDQGEAGNTIYF
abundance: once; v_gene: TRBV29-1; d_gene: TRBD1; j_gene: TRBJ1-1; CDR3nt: TGCAGCGTTACTGGTGGGACAGGCATAACAGGCACTGAAGCTTTCTTT; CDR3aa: CSVTGGTGITGTEAFF
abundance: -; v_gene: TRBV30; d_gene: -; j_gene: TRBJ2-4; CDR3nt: TGTGCCTGGAGTTATCCTCCGTGGCGGAGCCTAGCCAAAAACATTCAGTACTTC; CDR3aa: CAWSYPPWRSLAKNIQYF
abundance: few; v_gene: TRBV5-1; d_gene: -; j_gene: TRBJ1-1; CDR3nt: TGCGCCAGCAGCGCTGCAGGGTTCAACACTGAAGCTTTCTTT; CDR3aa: CASSAAGFNTEAFF
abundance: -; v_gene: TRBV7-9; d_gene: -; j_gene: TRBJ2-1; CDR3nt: TGTGCCAGCAGCCCCTTGCGGGATAGGGAAAATGAGCAGTTCTTC; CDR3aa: CASSPLRDRENEQFF
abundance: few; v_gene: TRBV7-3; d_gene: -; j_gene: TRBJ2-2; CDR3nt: TGTGCCAGCAGCCTCGGGACTGTGAACACCGGGGAGCTGTTTTTT; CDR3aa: CASSLGTVNTGELFF
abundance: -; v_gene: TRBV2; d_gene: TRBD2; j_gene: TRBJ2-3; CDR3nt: TGTGCCAGCAGGACCGGACTAGCGGCCAGCACAGATACGCAGTATTTT; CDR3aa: CASRTGLAASTDTQYF
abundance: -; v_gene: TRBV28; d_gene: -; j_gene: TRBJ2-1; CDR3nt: TGTGCCAGCAGTTTATCCTATGATCGGGATTTCTCATCCGATGAGCAGTTCTTC; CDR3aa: CASSLSYDRDFSSDEQFF
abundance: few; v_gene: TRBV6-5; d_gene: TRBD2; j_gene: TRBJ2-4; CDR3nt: TGTGCCAGCTCGGGGACTAGCGTCAAAAACAGTCAGTACTTC; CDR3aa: CASSGTSVKNSQYF
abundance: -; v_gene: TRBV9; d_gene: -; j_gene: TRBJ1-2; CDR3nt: TGTGCCAGCAGCGGACAGGCCTCCGGCTATGGCTACACCTTC; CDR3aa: CASSGQASGYGYTF
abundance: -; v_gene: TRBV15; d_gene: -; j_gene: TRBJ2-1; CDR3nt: TGTGCCACCAGCAGAGAAACTGTGGGAGAAGGCTACAATGAGCAGTTCTTC; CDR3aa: CATSRETVGEGYNEQFF
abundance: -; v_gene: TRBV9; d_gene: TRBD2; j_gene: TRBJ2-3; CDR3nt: TGTGCCAGCAGCAAGCGACTAGCGGAGAGCACAGATACGCAGTATTTT; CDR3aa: CASSKRLAESTDTQYF